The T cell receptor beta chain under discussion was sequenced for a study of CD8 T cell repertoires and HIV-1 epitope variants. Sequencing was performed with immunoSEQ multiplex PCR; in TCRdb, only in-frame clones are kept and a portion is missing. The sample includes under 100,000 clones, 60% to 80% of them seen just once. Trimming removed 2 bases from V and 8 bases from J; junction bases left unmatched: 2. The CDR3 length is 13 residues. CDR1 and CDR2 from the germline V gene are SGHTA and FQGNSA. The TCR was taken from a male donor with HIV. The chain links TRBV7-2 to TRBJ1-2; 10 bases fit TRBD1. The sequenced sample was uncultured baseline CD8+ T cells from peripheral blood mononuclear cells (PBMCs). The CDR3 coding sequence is TGTGCCAGCAGCTTAAGGACAGGGGGAGGCTACACCTTC. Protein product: CASSLRTGGGYTF.